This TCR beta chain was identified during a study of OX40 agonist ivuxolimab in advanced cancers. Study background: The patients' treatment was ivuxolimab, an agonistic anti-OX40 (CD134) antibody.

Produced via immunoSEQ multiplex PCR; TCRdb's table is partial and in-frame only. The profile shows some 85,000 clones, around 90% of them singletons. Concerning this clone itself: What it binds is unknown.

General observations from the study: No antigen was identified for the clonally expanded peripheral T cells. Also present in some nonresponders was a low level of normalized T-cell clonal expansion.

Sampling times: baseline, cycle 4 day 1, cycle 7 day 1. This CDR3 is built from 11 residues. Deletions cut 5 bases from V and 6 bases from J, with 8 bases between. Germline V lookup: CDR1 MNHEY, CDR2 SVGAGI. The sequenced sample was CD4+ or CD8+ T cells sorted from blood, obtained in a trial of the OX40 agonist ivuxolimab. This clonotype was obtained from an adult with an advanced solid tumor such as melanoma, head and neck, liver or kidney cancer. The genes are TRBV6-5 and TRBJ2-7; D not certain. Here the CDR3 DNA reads TGTGCCAGCAGTAGCATGAGCGAGCAGTACTTC. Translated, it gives CASSSMSEQYF.